This T cell receptor beta chain comes out of a study of identifying expanded T cells in peripheral blood. Findings of the study overall: Differentially abundant clones: around 1.1 between replicates, about 16 at around 2 weeks, approximately 19 at four. Clone count variance between roughly 2-week samples rose with total template count.

The CDR3 sequence is 13 residues long. V was cut by 2 bases and J by 5 bases, with 13 bases left in between. CDR1 GTSNPN and CDR2 SVGIG come from the germline V gene (reference sequence). Libraries were prepared by immunoSEQ multiplex PCR; TCRdb keeps only in-frame clonotypes and omits some of them. The sample holds about 94,000 clones, over 75% seen once. A word on this clone: The target antigen is unknown.

The TCR was taken from a person aged 18 to 70 in good health. V and J are TRBV30 and TRBJ2-7; no clear D. Sequencing used blood. CDR3 sequence: CAWSSSPPHEQYF. The CDR3 coding sequence is TGTGCCTGGAGTAGCTCCCCCCCACACGAGCAGTACTTC.